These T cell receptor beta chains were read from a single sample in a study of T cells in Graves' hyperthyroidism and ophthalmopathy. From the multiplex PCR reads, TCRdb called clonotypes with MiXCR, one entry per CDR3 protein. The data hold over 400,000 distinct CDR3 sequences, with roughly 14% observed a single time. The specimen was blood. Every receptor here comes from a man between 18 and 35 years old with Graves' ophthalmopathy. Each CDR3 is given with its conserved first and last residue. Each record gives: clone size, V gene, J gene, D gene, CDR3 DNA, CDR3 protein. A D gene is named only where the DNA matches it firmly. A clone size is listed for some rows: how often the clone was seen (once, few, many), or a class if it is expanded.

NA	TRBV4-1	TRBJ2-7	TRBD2	TGCGCCAGCAGCCAAGAGCTAGCGGGAGGGCGCTCCTACGAGCAGTACTTC	CASSQELAGGRSYEQYF
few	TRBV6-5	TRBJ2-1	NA	TGTGCCAGCAGGACTCTCAACCTGCGGAGGGCTTACAATGAGCAGTTCTTC	CASRTLNLRRAYNEQFF
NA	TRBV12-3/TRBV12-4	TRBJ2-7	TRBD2	TGTGCCAGCAGTTTAAGCGGGAACCCGGGACTAGCAGTCGAGCAGTACTTC	CASSLSGNPGLAVEQYF
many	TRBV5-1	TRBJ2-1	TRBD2	TGCGCCAGCAGCTTGGCCCCGGGACTAGCGGGGGGGAGGAATGAGCAGTTCTTC	CASSLAPGLAGGRNEQFF
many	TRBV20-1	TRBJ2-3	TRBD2	TGCACTCGTCTAGGGCTAGCGGGAGGCACAGATACGCAGTATTTT	CTRLGLAGGTDTQYF
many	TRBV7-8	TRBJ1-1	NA	TGTGCCAGCAGCTTCCTCAGGGGTGACACTGAAGCTTTCTTT	CASSFLRGDTEAFF
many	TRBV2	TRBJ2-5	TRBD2	TGTGCCAGCAGTGAAGCGATGTCCCTAGCGGGGGGTCAGACCCAGTACTTC	CASSEAMSLAGGQTQYF
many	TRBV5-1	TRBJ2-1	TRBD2	TGCGCCAGCAGCTCGAGGACTAGCGGGGATACATACAATGAGCAGTTCTTC	CASSSRTSGDTYNEQFF
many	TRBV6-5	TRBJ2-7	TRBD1	TGTGCCAGCAGTTACGACAGGGCCATACGAGGGCAGTACTTC	CASSYDRAIRGQYF
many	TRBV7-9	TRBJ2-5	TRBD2	TGTGCCAGCAGCTCTTGGACTAGCGGGGCCCAAGAGACCCAGTACTTC	CASSSWTSGAQETQYF
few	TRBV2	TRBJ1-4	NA	TGTGCCAGCATGGCGACAGCTTCTTATAATGAAAAACTGTTTTTT	CASMATASYNEKLFF
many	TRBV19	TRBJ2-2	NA	TGTGCCAGTAGGGGGGTATCTGGCACCGGGGAGCTGTTTTTT	CASRGVSGTGELFF
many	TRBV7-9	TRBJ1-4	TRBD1	TGTGCCAGCAGTCTGGGACAGGGGCCTAATGAAAAACTGTTTTTT	CASSLGQGPNEKLFF
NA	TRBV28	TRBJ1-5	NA	TGTGCCAGCAGCCCGTTCTGGGACAGCAATCAGCCCCAGCATTTT	CASSPFWDSNQPQHF
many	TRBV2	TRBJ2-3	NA	TGTGCCAGCACGCGCGATACGCAGTATTTT	CASTRDTQYF
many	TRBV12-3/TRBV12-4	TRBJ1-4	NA	TGTGCCAGCAGTTTGGGAGGGTATTTGGTTGAAAAACTGTTTTTT	CASSLGGYLVEKLFF
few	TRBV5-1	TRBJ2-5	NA	TGCGCCAGCAGGGTACTTCAAGAGACCCAGTACTTC	CASRVLQETQYF
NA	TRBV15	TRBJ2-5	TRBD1	TGTGCCACCAGCAGCGGGGACAGGGAAGAGACCCAGTACTTC	CATSSGDREETQYF
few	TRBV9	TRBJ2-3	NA	TGTGCCAGCAGCGTAGGGGACCTATCAGATACGCAGTATTTT	CASSVGDLSDTQYF
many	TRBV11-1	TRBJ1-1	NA	TGTGCCAGCAGCTTAGGACAGCCCGAAGCTTTCTTT	CASSLGQPEAFF
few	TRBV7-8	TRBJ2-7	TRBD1	TGTGCCAGCAGCTCCCGGGACAGGGACAACGAGCAGTACTTC	CASSSRDRDNEQYF
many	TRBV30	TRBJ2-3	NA	TGTGCCTGGAGTGAATCTGGATCTCGAGATACGCAGTATTTT	CAWSESGSRDTQYF
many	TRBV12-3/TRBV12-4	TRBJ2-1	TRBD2	TGTGCCAGCAGTTTAGGCTTGCGGGGGGGCTACAATGAGCAGTTCTTC	CASSLGLRGGYNEQFF
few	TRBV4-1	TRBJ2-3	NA	TGCGCCAGCAGCCAAGATAGTGCTGATACGCAGTATTTT	CASSQDSADTQYF
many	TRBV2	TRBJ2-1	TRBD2	TGTGCCAGCAGACGGACTAGCGGGTCCTACAATGAGCAGTTCTTC	CASRRTSGSYNEQFF
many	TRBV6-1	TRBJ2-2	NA	TGTGCCAGCCCGCTTACAGGGTCGGACACCGGGGAGCTGTTTTTT	CASPLTGSDTGELFF
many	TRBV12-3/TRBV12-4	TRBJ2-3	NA	TGTGCCAGCAGTTCCCTAGCCCTTTCTAGCACAGATACGCAGTATTTT	CASSSLALSSTDTQYF
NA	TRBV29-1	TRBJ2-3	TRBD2	TGCAGCGTCGCCCGACTAGCTTCCGAGTCAGATACGCAGTATTTT	CSVARLASESDTQYF
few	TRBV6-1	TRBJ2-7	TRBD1	TGTGCCAGCAGATCGGGACAGGACTTCTACGAGCAGTACTTC	CASRSGQDFYEQYF
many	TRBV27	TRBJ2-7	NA	TGTGCCAGCAGTTTCTCGCCCCAGGGGTACGAGCAGTACTTC	CASSFSPQGYEQYF
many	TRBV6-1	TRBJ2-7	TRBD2	TGTGCCAGCAGTCCCGGACAGGGACTAGCGGGAGCTGGCGAGCAGTACTTC	CASSPGQGLAGAGEQYF
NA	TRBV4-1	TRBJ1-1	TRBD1	TGCGCCAGCAGCCAAACTTTACCCTCAGACAGGGTGCCTGAAGCTTTCTTT	CASSQTLPSDRVPEAFF
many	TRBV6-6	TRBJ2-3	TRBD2	TGTGCCAGCAGTTACGGTAGCGGGGGGAGCACAGATACGCAGTATTTT	CASSYGSGGSTDTQYF
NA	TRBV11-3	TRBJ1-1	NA	TGTGCCAGCAGCCCAGTCGGCTACAGTGTGGCCACTGAAGCTTTCTTT	CASSPVGYSVATEAFF
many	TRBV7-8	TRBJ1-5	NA	TGTGCCAGCAGCCTTGGCTGGGGTGGCAATCAGCCCCAGCATTTT	CASSLGWGGNQPQHF
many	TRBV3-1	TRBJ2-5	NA	TGTGCCAGCAGCCAAGGAGACGGGGGGCCCCGGACCCAGTACTTC	CASSQGDGGPRTQYF
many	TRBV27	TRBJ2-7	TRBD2	TGTGCCAGCAGTTTACGCCTAGCGGGAGTAGGGTACGAGCAGTACTTC	CASSLRLAGVGYEQYF
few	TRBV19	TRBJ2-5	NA	TGTGCCAGTGGGGGGACGCCACAAGAGACCCAGTACTTC	CASGGTPQETQYF
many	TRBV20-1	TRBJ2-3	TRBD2	TGCAGTGCTAGAGAGTCGGGGGGGTTCACAGATACGCAGTATTTT	CSARESGGFTDTQYF
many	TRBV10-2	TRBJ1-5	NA	TGCGCCAGCAGTCAGGGGATTCGGCAGCCCCAGCATTTT	CASSQGIRQPQHF